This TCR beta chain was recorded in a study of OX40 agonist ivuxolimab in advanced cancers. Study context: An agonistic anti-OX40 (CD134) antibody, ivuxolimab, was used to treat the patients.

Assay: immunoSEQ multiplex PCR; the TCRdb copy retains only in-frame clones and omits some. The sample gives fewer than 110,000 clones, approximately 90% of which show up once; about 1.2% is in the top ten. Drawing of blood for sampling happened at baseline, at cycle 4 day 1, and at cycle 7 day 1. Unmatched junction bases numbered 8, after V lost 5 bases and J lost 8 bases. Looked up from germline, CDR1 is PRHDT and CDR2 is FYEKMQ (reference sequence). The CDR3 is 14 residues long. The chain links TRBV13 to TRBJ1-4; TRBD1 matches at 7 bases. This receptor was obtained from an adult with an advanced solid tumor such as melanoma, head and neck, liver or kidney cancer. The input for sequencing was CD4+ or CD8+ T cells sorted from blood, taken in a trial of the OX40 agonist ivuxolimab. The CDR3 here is CASSRRQGGEKLFF. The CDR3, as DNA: TGTGCCAGCAGCCGAAGACAGGGAGGCGAAAAACTGTTTTTT.